This TCR beta chain was sequenced in a study of shared clonotypes between healthy human individuals. Study conclusions and caveats: Exclusively blood specimens were collected; tissue repertoires likely differ.

The CDR3 covers 15 residues. V shed 3 bases and J 1 base; nucleotides not matched to a gene: 1. Germline CDR1 and CDR2: ENHRY and SYGVKD. Turning to this clone: Its target is unknown.

As defined, naive CD8 cells were CD45RO-negative and positively selected for CCR7, with terminally differentiated effector memory CD45RA+ cells excluded. Healthy adults negative for HIV, lacking recent acute infections or vaccinations, served as donors. It was at deep level that the assay was run. Method: immunoSEQ multiplex PCR; TCRdb's copy keeps in-frame clones and lacks some. The data hold around 2,000,000 clones, with about 95% observed a single time. The sequencing sample was made of naive CD8+ T cells sorted from blood. The J gene is TRBJ2-3, the V gene TRBV10-3; TRBD2 matches at 10 bases. This TCR came from a man in his late teens or twenties in good health. CDR3 loop: CAISDGLAGTDTQYF. The CDR3 nucleotides read TGTGCCATCAGTGACGGACTAGCGGGCACAGATACGCAGTATTTT.